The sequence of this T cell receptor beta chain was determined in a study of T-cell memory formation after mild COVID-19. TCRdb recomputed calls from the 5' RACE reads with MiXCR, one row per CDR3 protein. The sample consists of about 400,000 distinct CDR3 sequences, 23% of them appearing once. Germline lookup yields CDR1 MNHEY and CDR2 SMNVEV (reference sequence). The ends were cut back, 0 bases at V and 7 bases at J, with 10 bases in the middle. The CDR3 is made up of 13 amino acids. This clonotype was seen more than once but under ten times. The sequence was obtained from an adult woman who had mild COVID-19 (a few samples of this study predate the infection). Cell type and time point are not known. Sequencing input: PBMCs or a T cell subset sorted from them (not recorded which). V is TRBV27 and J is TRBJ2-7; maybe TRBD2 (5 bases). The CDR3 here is CASSLSSSGEQYF. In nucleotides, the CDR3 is TGTGCCAGCAGTTTATCATCCTCGGGGGAGCAGTACTTC.